This entry lists 5 T cell receptor beta chains sequenced from one sample in a study of early T cells in non-severe SARS-CoV-2 infection. TCRdb re-analysed the 5' RACE reads in MiXCR, keeping a single row per CDR3 protein. The sample shows just under 65,000 distinct CDR3 sequences, about an eighth of them seen only once. The material sequenced was whole blood. These receptors originate from an adult who was a healthcare worker with PCR-confirmed SARS-CoV-2 infection or an uninfected control (not recorded which).

The rearrangement links TRBV20-1 to TRBJ1-6, with TRBD1 matching over 9 bases. V was clipped by 5 bases and J by 8 bases; unmatched bases: 4. CDR1 DFQATT and CDR2 SNEGSKA come from the germline V gene (reference sequence). CDR3 size: 13 residues. CDR3 sequence (DNA): TGCAGTGCTGGGGGACAGGGAGATTCACCCCTCCACTTT. Amino acid sequence: CSAGGQGDSPLHF.

This chain uses TRBV6-6 with TRBJ2-3; D remains ambiguous. CDR3 length equals 16 residues. Germline CDR1 and CDR2: MNHNY and SVGAGI (reference sequence). Trimming removed 7 bases from V and 2 bases from J, with 19 bases in between. CDR3 nucleotide sequence: TGTGCCAGCACTCCAAGAGCGCTCCCCTACACAGATACGCAGTATTTT. Protein sequence: CASTPRALPYTDTQYF.

This clonotype has a handful of counts. V and J are TRBV2 and TRBJ2-1, with 7 bases aligning to TRBD1. The CDR3 covers 15 residues. The germline CDR1 and CDR2 sequences are SNHLY and FYNNEI. The V and J ends lost 3 bases and 9 bases, in that order; junction bases with no gene match: 11. The CDR3 DNA is TGTGCCAGCAGTGATCAGGGGACAGAGGGAATTGAGCAGTTCTTC. Encoded protein: CASSDQGTEGIEQFF. Full variable domain (missing parts from reference TRBV2 and TRBJ2-1): EPEVTQTPSHQVTQMGQEVILRCVPISNHLYFYWYRQILGQKVEFLVSFYNNEISEKSEIFDDQFSVERPDGSNFTLKIRSTKLEDSAMYFCASSDQGTEGIEQFFGPGTRLTVL.

This chain connects TRBV19 to TRBJ1-4; D call uncertain. Looked up from germline, CDR1 is LNHDA and CDR2 is SQIVND (reference sequence). Trimming shortened V by 8 bases and J by 0 bases, and 7 bases separated the two germline ends. This CDR3 is built from 13 residues. CDR3 region: CASGFATNEKLFF. Written as DNA, the CDR3 is TGTGCCAGTGGATTTGCAACTAATGAAAAACTGTTTTTT.

This clonotype turned up a few times. The chain couples TRBV6-1 to TRBJ2-1; D uncertain. Germline CDR1 reads MNHNS; CDR2 reads SASEGT. Trimming shortened V by 0 bases and J by 10 bases, and 4 bases separated the two germline ends. This CDR3 spans 11 amino acids. CDR3 loop: CASSEASEQFF. Here the CDR3 DNA reads TGTGCCAGCAGTGAAGCGTCAGAGCAGTTCTTC.